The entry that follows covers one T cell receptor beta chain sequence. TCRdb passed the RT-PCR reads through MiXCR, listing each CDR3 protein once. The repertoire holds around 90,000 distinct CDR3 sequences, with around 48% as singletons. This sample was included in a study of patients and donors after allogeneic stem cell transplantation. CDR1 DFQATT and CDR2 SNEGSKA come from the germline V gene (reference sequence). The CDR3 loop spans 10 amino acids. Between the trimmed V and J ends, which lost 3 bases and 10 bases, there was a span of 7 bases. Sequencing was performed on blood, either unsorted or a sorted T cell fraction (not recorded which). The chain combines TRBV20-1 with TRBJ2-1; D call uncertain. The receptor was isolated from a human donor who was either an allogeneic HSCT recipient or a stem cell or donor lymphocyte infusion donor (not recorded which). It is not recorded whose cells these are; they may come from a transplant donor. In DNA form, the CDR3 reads TGCAGTGCTAGGGGCACAGAGCAGTTCTTC. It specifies CSARGTEQFF.